This T cell receptor (beta chain) was captured in a study of T cells in Graves' hyperthyroidism and ophthalmopathy. This clonotype was seen many times. It may be a read error: a sequence one base away is much more abundant. The CDR3 runs to 14 residues. V lost 8 bases to trimming and J lost 2 bases, with 16 bases between them. CDR1 and CDR2 from the germline V gene are MNHNS and SASEGT. The investigators amplified TCR beta CDR3 regions from RNA transcripts. A first-round RT-PCR of the TCR CDR3 used the HTBI primer set. Via MiXCR, TCRdb re-called the multiplex PCR reads, giving one row per CDR3 protein. The sample holds hundreds of thousands of distinct CDR3 sequences; less than 25% are singletons and the top ten take 11%.

This rearrangement joins TRBV6-1 to TRBJ2-7; TRBD2 is a possible D gene (6 bases). The source material was blood. The sequence came from a woman aged 25 to 39 with Graves' ophthalmopathy. DNA for the CDR3: TGTGCCAGCGGTCAGGGACTCCTAGCCTACGAGCAGTACTTC. This translates into CASGQGLLAYEQYF.